What follows is one T cell receptor beta chain and its context. The sample originates from a study of blood T cells in healthy people across ages. The germline CDR1 and CDR2 sequences are MNHNS and SASEGT. This CDR3 contains 17 residues. V shed 4 bases and J shed 3 bases, with 21 bases lying between them. Through a sample-barcoded 5' primer and a J-beta primer mix, a second PCR was run for roughly 6 to 12 cycles. TCRdb processed the 5' RACE reads anew with MiXCR; each CDR3 protein has one entry. The sample includes around 1.5 million distinct CDR3 sequences, 34% of them seen just once. The sequencing sample was made of blood. This clonotype was sampled from a woman aged 30 to 39 in good health. V and J are TRBV6-1 and TRBJ1-2, with TRBD1 as a possible D gene (5 bases). CDR3 residues: CASSGYRGPSSDYGYTF. In DNA, the CDR3 is TGTGCCAGCAGTGGGTACCGGGGCCCAAGCTCCGACTATGGCTACACCTTC.